This T cell receptor (beta chain) was sequenced during a study of tumor-infiltrating lymphocytes in primary liver carcinoma. Notes on this clonotype: The junction shows a germline mismatch at one end, possibly a read error.

The approximately 20-31 mg bulk tissue piece was not sorted before simultaneous RNA and DNA extraction. The CDR3 runs 12 residues. Germline V CDR1 and CDR2: MNHEY, SVGAGI. TCR beta cDNA was prepared out of around 460 ng total RNA by means of a constant-region primer. Libraries of TCR beta came from three nested multiplex PCR rounds with slightly modified ARM-PCR. It was with TRBV1-TRBV30 forward primers and a C-beta reverse primer that the first two PCR rounds were run, at roughly 9 cycles each. TCRdb re-derived calls from the multiplex PCR reads in MiXCR, one entry per CDR3 protein. Seen here are about 37,000 distinct CDR3 sequences, 75% observed once, and the top ten hold more than 30%.

The chain carries TRBV6-5 and TRBJ2-7; tentatively, D is TRBD1 (5 bases). This receptor was identified in a middle-aged man with primary liver carcinoma and hepatitis B virus infection. The sequenced sample was tumor-adjacent normal liver tissue. CDR3 nucleotides: TGTGCCAACAGTTCCCCAGGGTACGAGCAGTACTTC. It codes for CANSSPGYEQYF.